The 27 T cell receptor beta chains reported below all come from one sample, sequenced in a study of T cells after yellow fever vaccination. A single record per CDR3 protein comes from TCRdb applying MiXCR to the 5' RACE reads. The sample has about 350,000 distinct CDR3 sequences, roughly 4% seen once. Sequences were derived from PBMCs, sampled 5 days after the yellow fever booster vaccination. These receptors were collected from a man younger than 35 who received the YFV17D yellow fever vaccine.

This clonotype was seen more than once but under ten times. V is TRBV5-1 and J is TRBJ2-3, with 8 nucleotides matching TRBD1. Germline lookup yields CDR1 SGHRS and CDR2 YFSETQ. There are 14 residues in the CDR3. Unmatched junction bases numbered 3, after V lost 4 bases and J lost 2 bases. CDR3 loop: CASSGGQDTDTQYF. The CDR3 region has the DNA TGCGCCAGCAGCGGGGGACAGGACACAGATACGCAGTATTTT.

The gene calls are TRBV6-5 and TRBJ2-1; TRBD2 aligns across 10 bases. Germline CDR1 reads MNHEY; CDR2 reads SVGAGI. Unmatched junction bases numbered 8, after V lost 11 bases and J lost 7 bases. The CDR3 has 13 amino acids. CDR3 amino acids: CAAGGTSVNEQFF. The CDR3 DNA reads as TGTGCCGCGGGTGGGACTAGCGTAAATGAGCAGTTCTTC.

The gene calls are TRBV6-2 or TRBV6-3 and TRBJ1-1; the D is unclear. This CDR3 is built from 16 residues. Trimming left V 0 bases short and J 3 bases short, with 14 bases between. CDR1 is MNHEY and CDR2 is SVGEGT in the germline V gene. The CDR3 DNA sequence: TGTGCCAGCAGTTACTCCCTGGCAGGTCGGGACACTGAAGCTTTCTTT. The encoded protein is CASSYSLAGRDTEAFF.

This clonotype was observed many times. The chain carries TRBV7-3 and TRBJ1-6; D is unclear. In germline, CDR1 is SGHTA, CDR2 FQGTGA. Trimming took 11 bases from V and 3 from J, leaving 11 bases between them. CDR3 size: 13 residues. CDR3 nucleotide sequence: TGTGCCTCAAGGACGGACTATAATTCACCCCTCCACTTT. Its protein product is CASRTDYNSPLHF.

This clonotype was seen a handful of times. The J gene is TRBJ2-5, the V gene TRBV5-1; D is perhaps TRBD1 (5 bases). CDR1 and CDR2 from the germline V gene are SGHRS and YFSETQ. The V and J ends lost 0 bases and 2 bases respectively, with 17 bases between them. There are 17 residues in the CDR3. CDR3 sequence reads: CASSLVQGIFFQETQYF. The CDR3 DNA sequence: TGCGCCAGCAGCTTGGTCCAGGGAATATTTTTTCAAGAGACCCAGTACTTC.

J is TRBJ2-3 and V is TRBV4-1; 7 bases are shared with TRBD2. The J segment lost 3 bases and the V segment lost 0 bases, leaving 18 bases of the junction unmatched. The CDR3 totals 20 residues. CDR1 and CDR2 (germline): MGHRA, YSYEKL. The CDR3 nucleotides read TGCGCCAGCAGCCAAGACCGCCTCCGGGGGGTTACTGGGCCTACAGATACGCAGTATTTT. Translation: CASSQDRLRGVTGPTDTQYF.

This clonotype occurred a few times. V is TRBV20-1 and J is TRBJ1-5; D unresolved. Germline assignment: CDR1 DFQATT and CDR2 SNEGSKA (reference sequence). CDR3 size: 12 residues. V was pared by 3 bases and J by 5 bases, with 8 bases between. CDR3 amino acids: CSASAGYQPQHF. As DNA, the CDR3 is TGCAGTGCTAGTGCGGGGTATCAGCCCCAGCATTTT.

The genes are TRBV4-1 and TRBJ1-5; TRBD1 is a possible D gene (5 bases). This CDR3 comprises 14 residues. Germline CDR1 is MGHRA and CDR2 is YSYEKL. V was shortened by 3 bases and J by 1 base, with 7 bases between the two germline ends. The CDR3 bases are TGCGCCAGCAGCCACCGACAGAGCAATCAGCCCCAGCATTTT. Translation: CASSHRQSNQPQHF.

The rearrangement uses TRBV6-2 or TRBV6-3 and TRBJ1-1, with 7 bases fitting TRBD1. With 4 bases clipped from V and 5 bases from J, the junction kept 13 bases outside the gene matches. The CDR3 has 16 amino acids. Germline assignment: CDR1 MNHEY and CDR2 SVGEGT. This chain's CDR3 is CASSSGGDSPYTEAFF. The CDR3 region has the DNA TGTGCCAGCAGTTCCGGGGGGGACAGCCCTTATACTGAAGCTTTCTTT.

The rearrangement links TRBV20-1 to TRBJ2-6, with a weak D call TRBD2 (5 bases). This CDR3 is built from 16 residues. Germline CDR1 is DFQATT and CDR2 is SNEGSKA (reference sequence). Between the trimmed V and J ends, which lost 3 bases and 0 bases, there was a span of 12 bases. Here the CDR3 reads CSARYPRGSGANVLTF. For the CDR3, the DNA is TGCAGTGCTAGGTATCCCCGGGGCTCTGGGGCCAACGTCCTGACTTTC.

The chain combines TRBV6-5 with TRBJ1-5; D is perhaps TRBD1 (5 bases). Germline V gene sequence: CDR1 MNHEY, CDR2 SVGAGI. The CDR3 is 15 residues long. The V end lost 3 bases, the J end lost 3 bases, and 12 bases lay between the germline ends. CDR3 DNA sequence: TGTGCCAGCAGTTATAACGGGGCTCCCAATCAGCCCCAGCATTTT. It is translated as CASSYNGAPNQPQHF.

In its sample, this clonotype was seen a few times. The rearrangement links TRBV5-6 to TRBJ2-1; D is perhaps TRBD1 (6 bases). The CDR3 contains 14 residues. With 3 bases removed from V and 0 bases from J, the gap between germline ends came to 7 bases. Germline values: CDR1 SGHDT, CDR2 YYEEEE. In nucleotides, the CDR3 is TGTGCCAGCAGCTGGGACAACTCCTACAATGAGCAGTTCTTC. Its translation: CASSWDNSYNEQFF.

This clonotype showed up just a few times. The gene calls are TRBV7-9 and TRBJ2-1; D not certain. The CDR3 is 11 amino acids. Germline CDR1 and CDR2: SEHNR and FQNEAQ (reference sequence). With 1 base removed from V and 15 bases from J, the gap between germline ends came to 10 bases. CDR3 in DNA: TGTGCCAGCAGCTTAGGCGACTTCGGGTTCTTC. Translating it yields CASSLGDFGFF.

This clonotype was counted ten times or more. This chain connects TRBV4-3 to TRBJ2-1; weak D call: TRBD2 (6 bases). Germline V gene sequence: CDR1 LGHNA, CDR2 YSLEER. V was shortened by 1 base and J by 5 bases, with 12 bases between the two germline ends. The CDR3 totals 15 residues. In nucleotides, the CDR3 is TGCGCCAGCAGCCAAGGAGGACGGGGGAACAATGAGCAGTTCTTC. Amino acid sequence: CASSQGGRGNNEQFF.

The chain uses TRBV6-2 or TRBV6-3 and TRBJ2-1, with 10 positions matching TRBD2. The germline gives CDR1 MNHEY, CDR2 SVGEGT. The J segment lost 5 bases and the V segment lost 2 bases, leaving 6 bases of the junction unmatched. CDR3 length: 16 residues. The CDR3 reads CASSYTTSGANNEQFF. The DNA for the CDR3 is TGTGCCAGCAGTTACACCACTAGCGGGGCCAACAATGAGCAGTTCTTC.

Ten or more counts support this clonotype. This chain connects TRBV10-3 to TRBJ2-5; TRBD2 matches 9 bases. The CDR3 is 17 residues long. Germline CDR1 reads ENHRY; CDR2 reads SYGVKD. With V trimmed by 2 bases and J by 3 bases, 10 bases remained unmatched. DNA for the CDR3: TGTGCCATCAGTGAGGCCCTATCAGCGGGGGGAAAAGAGACCCAGTACTTC. This codes for CAISEALSAGGKETQYF.

The table lists this clonotype with many counts. J is TRBJ2-6 and V is TRBV6-5; unclear D gene. This CDR3 has 17 residues. Germline V gene sequence: CDR1 MNHEY, CDR2 SVGAGI. The V gene lost 0 bases and the J gene lost 0 bases, with 9 bases spanning the gap. This CDR3 reads CASSYSLVFSGANVLTF. Written as DNA, the CDR3 is TGTGCCAGCAGTTACTCGTTAGTTTTCTCTGGGGCCAACGTCCTGACTTTC.

In its sample, this clonotype was seen a few times. The chain couples TRBV5-1 to TRBJ1-5; possible D gene TRBD1, 5 bases. CDR1 and CDR2 (germline): SGHRS, YFSETQ. The CDR3 is 14 residues long. Between the trimmed V and J ends, which lost 4 bases and 7 bases, there was a span of 15 bases. The CDR3 sequence: CASSIGLEGQPQHF. For the CDR3, the DNA is TGCGCCAGCAGCATAGGGCTGGAGGGGCAGCCCCAGCATTTT.

This clonotype was observed a handful of times. CDR3 amino acids: CASTTGAGGSDTQYF. In DNA form, the CDR3 reads TGTGCCAGCACCACAGGGGCGGGGGGGTCAGATACGCAGTATTTT. This rearrangement joins TRBV7-2 to TRBJ2-3; 9 bases match TRBD2. V dropped 7 bases and J dropped 4; count of bases not matched to a gene: 9. This CDR3 has 15 amino acids. Germline CDR1 is SGHTA and CDR2 is FQGNSA. Full variable domain (remainder filled in from reference TRBV7-2 and TRBJ2-3): GAGVSQSPSNKVTEKGKDVELRCDPISGHTALYWYRQSLGQGLEFLIYFQGNSAPDKSGLPSDRFSAERTGGSVSTLTIQRTQQEDSAVYLCASTTGAGGSDTQYFGPGTRLTVL.

This clonotype has at least ten counts. The chain employs TRBV5-5 and TRBJ2-3; D remains ambiguous. This CDR3 region has 14 residues. V gave up 0 bases and J gave up 5 bases, with 10 bases separating them. Germline V gene data show CDR1 as SGHKS and CDR2 as YYEKEE (reference sequence). The CDR3 region has the DNA TGTGCCAGCAGCTTGGGTTGGGTCCTAGATACGCAGTATTTT. It codes for CASSLGWVLDTQYF.

The chain links TRBV6-5 to TRBJ1-5, with D uncertain. From germline, CDR1 is MNHEY and CDR2 SVGAGI. CDR3 size: 15 residues. V dropped 2 bases and J dropped 4 bases, with 12 bases sitting between them. This chain's CDR3 is CASSYAFSENQPQHF. The CDR3 DNA follows: TGTGCCAGCAGTTACGCGTTCAGTGAAAATCAGCCCCAGCATTTT.

This clonotype has only a few counts. This chain links TRBV12-3 or TRBV12-4 with TRBJ1-4, with TRBD1 matching over 10 bases. Germline trimming cut 3 bases from V and 7 bases from J; bases unmatched to any gene: 11. This CDR3 has 17 residues. The CDR3 spells CASSFSTGGAEGEKLFF. CDR3 coding DNA: TGTGCCAGCAGTTTTTCGACAGGGGGCGCGGAGGGTGAAAAACTGTTTTTT.

In this sample, this clonotype turned up a few times. This chain joins TRBV7-2 and TRBJ2-3; 7 bases agree with TRBD2. With V trimmed by 4 bases and J by 3 bases, 7 bases remained unmatched. Germline V CDR1 and CDR2: SGHTA, FQGNSA. The CDR3 is made up of 15 amino acids. The CDR3 here is CASSSPHGGTDTQYF. The DNA for the CDR3 is TGTGCCAGCAGCTCCCCTCACGGGGGGACAGATACGCAGTATTTT. Complete variable domain (other parts from reference TRBV7-2 and TRBJ2-3): GAGVSQSPSNKVTEKGKDVELRCDPISGHTALYWYRQSLGQGLEFLIYFQGNSAPDKSGLPSDRFSAERTGGSVSTLTIQRTQQEDSAVYLCASSSPHGGTDTQYFGPGTRLTVL.

This sequence joins TRBV5-1 and TRBJ1-2; unclear D gene. The V end was cut by 9 bases, the J end by 6 bases, with 15 bases between. The CDR3 has 12 amino acids. Germline V gene sequence: CDR1 SGHRS, CDR2 YFSETQ. The chain's CDR3 is CATSFDGNGYTF. DNA of the CDR3: TGCGCCACCTCATTCGACGGAAATGGCTACACCTTC. Complete variable domain (other parts from reference TRBV5-1 and TRBJ1-2): KAGVTQTPRYLIKTRGQQVTLSCSPISGHRSVSWYQQTPGQGLQFLFEYFSETQRNKGNFPGRFSGRQFSNSRSEMNVSTLELGDSALYLCATSFDGNGYTFGSGTRLTVV.

This clonotype was observed a handful of times. One junction end disagrees with the germline gene, perhaps due to a read error. V and J are TRBV20-1 and TRBJ2-3, with 7 bases aligning to TRBD2. This CDR3 region has 14 residues. Germline V gives CDR1 DFQATT, CDR2 SNEGSKA (reference sequence). Written as DNA, the CDR3 is TGCAGTACTAGGTCCGGGGGGATCACAGATACGCAGTATTTT. Translation gives CSTRSGGITDTQYF.

The chain carries TRBV4-2 and TRBJ1-6, with 10 nucleotides matching TRBD1. V trimming: 5 bases; J trimming: 10 bases; junction bases outside the gene matches: 8. There are 15 residues in the CDR3. The V gene's germline CDR1 is LGHNA and CDR2 YNFKEQ. Here the CDR3 reads CASSERTGGDSPLHF. In DNA, the CDR3 is TGTGCCAGCAGCGAACGGACAGGGGGGGACTCACCCCTCCACTTT.

Many counts were recorded for this clonotype. This chain joins TRBV7-9 and TRBJ2-7; the D gene is possibly TRBD1 (6 bases). Trimming removed 4 bases at V and 7 bases at J, with 11 bases between. This CDR3 comprises 12 residues. Per the germline V gene, CDR1 is SEHNR and CDR2 is FQNEAQ (reference sequence). Here the CDR3 DNA reads TGTGCCAGCAGCTCCGGGACACAGGAGCAGTACTTC. Translation gives CASSSGTQEQYF. Supplemented by reference TRBV7-9 and TRBJ2-7, the full variable domain reads DTGVSQNPRHKITKRGQNVTFRCDPISEHNRLYWYRQTLGQGPEFLTYFQNEAQLEKSRLLSDRFSAERPKGSFSTLEIQRTEQGDSAMYLCASSSGTQEQYFGPGTRLTVT.